The present TCR beta chain was sequenced within a study of CD8+ T cells in alopecia areata. The treatment here: oral pan-JAK inhibitor, 5-10 mg twice daily. The trim removed 5 bases at V and 5 bases at J, leaving 6 bases unmatched. CDR3 length: 15 residues. Germline V CDR1 and CDR2: MNHEY, SVGAGI. Extraction and reverse transcription of RNA yielded cDNA as the sequencing template. Some clones are missing from TCRdb's copy, which holds only in-frame ones; the method was immunoSEQ multiplex PCR. The sample has approximately 160,000 clones; about 60% are singletons. The sequencing here drew on CD4+ T cells sorted from blood, taken at week 24, from a patient treated with tofacitinib. The TCR originated in a human donor with alopecia areata. V gene TRBV6-5 combines with J gene TRBJ1-6, with 7 bases lining up with TRBD1. CDR3 nucleotide sequence: TGTGCCAGCAGTGCCGGGACAGTGCATAATTCACCCCTCCACTTT. Protein product: CASSAGTVHNSPLHF.